Below, one T cell receptor (beta chain) is given with its context. This specimen comes from a study of T-cell reconstitution after alpha-beta-depleted transplantation in children. TCRbeta library preparation incorporated unique molecular identifiers. TCRdb called the PCR reads again in MiXCR, with one record for every CDR3 protein. The repertoire includes 800,000 to 1,000,000 distinct CDR3 sequences, about 29% of them detected once, and roughly 28% sits in the top ten. Germline CDR1 and CDR2: SGHRS and YFSETQ. Trimming stripped 6 bases from V and 1 base from J, with 10 bases between. The CDR3 runs to 14 residues.

This receptor was obtained from a boy younger than two who had a stem cell transplant for SCID, so the T cells may come from the graft donor. The specimen was PBMCs, mostly from graft donor cells, collected 360 days after TCRalphabeta/CD19-depleted stem cell transplant. The genes are TRBV5-1 and TRBJ2-2, with D possibly being TRBD1 (5 bases). This CDR3 reads CASNADRNTGELFF. Written as DNA, the CDR3 is TGCGCCAGCAACGCCGACAGGAACACCGGGGAGCTGTTTTTT.